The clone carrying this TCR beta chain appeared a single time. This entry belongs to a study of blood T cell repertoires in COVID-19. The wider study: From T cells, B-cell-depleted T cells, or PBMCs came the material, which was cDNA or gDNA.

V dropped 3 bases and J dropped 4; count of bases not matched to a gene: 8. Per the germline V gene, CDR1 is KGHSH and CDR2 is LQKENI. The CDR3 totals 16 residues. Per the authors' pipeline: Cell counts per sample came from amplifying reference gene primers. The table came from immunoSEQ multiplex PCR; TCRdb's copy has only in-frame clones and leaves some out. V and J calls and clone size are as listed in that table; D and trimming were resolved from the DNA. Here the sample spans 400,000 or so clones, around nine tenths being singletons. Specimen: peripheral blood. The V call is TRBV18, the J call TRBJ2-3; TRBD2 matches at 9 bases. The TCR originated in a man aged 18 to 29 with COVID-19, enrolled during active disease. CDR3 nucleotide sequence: TGTGCCAGCTCACCGACGCGTAGCGGGAGATCAGATACGCAGTATTTT. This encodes CASSPTRSGRSDTQYF.